What follows describes a single T cell receptor beta chain. Its target is unknown. Germline V CDR1 and CDR2: MNHEY, SMNVEV (reference sequence). J was trimmed by 5 bases and V by 3 bases; bases with no gene match: 12. The CDR3 has 16 amino acids. The data were obtained in a study of shared clonotypes between healthy human individuals. General observations from the study: Sequencing depth was predicted to influence how clonotypes are shared among donors.

Splitting of each subset's genomic DNA was done evenly across several immunoSEQ plates. The assay was immunoSEQ multiplex PCR, and TCRdb's table has in-frame clones only and misses some. The sample carries about 2.3 million clones, approximately 95% recorded once. The sequence derives from a man between 18 and 29 years old in good health. Some clones in this sample may be carry-over from other donors' samples. V gene TRBV27 combines with J gene TRBJ2-5; TRBD2 aligns across 7 bases. Sequencing was performed on naive CD4+ T cells from PBMCs. The subset is: CD45RA+ positively selected. DNA for the CDR3: TGTGCCAGCAGTTTCAACGGGGAGGGATTGGGTGAGACCCAGTACTTC. This codes for CASSFNGEGLGETQYF.